A single sample gave rise to the 17 T cell receptor beta chains below, sequenced in a study of T cell repertoires in ileal Crohn's disease (dated by TCRdb to the late 2010s). Library preparation used the immunoSEQ multiplex PCR assay. TCRdb took this table from immuneACCESS and kept in-frame rearrangements with V and J called. Such tables lack part of the clones; where checked against another copy, unresolved V genes explain under half of the gap, and the rest is unexplained. In this sample the table shows fewer than 5,500 clones, 75% to 85% of which occur a single time. The ten largest clones add up to around 14% of the sample. The specimen sequenced was ileal tissue. These receptors originate from an adult with Crohn's disease.

V and J are TRBV5-6 and TRBJ1-1, with D tentatively TRBD1 (5 bases). The V and J ends lost 2 bases and 2 bases respectively, with 13 bases between them. Per germline, CDR1 SGHDT and CDR2 YYEEEE. This CDR3 has 15 residues. CDR3 protein: CASSFNRWENTEAFF. For the CDR3, the DNA is TGTGCCAGCAGCTTCAACAGGTGGGAAAACACTGAAGCTTTCTTT.

The gene calls are TRBV4-2 and TRBJ2-3, with 7 bases that match TRBD2. CDR1 is LGHNA, CDR2 YNFKEQ, per germline. This CDR3 spans 15 amino acids. J gave up 5 bases and V 4 bases, and 9 bases lay outside the gene matches. The CDR3 nucleotides read TGTGCCAGCAGCCTAGGGGCGGGAGAAGGAGATACGCAGTATTTT. It encodes CASSLGAGEGDTQYF.

This chain joins TRBV27 and TRBJ2-7, with D maybe TRBD2 (5 bases). The germline CDR1 and CDR2 sequences are MNHEY and SMNVEV (reference sequence). V lost 0 bases to trimming and J lost 2 bases, with 11 bases between them. The CDR3 is 15 residues long. The CDR3 spells CASSLSRAGTYEQYF. CDR3 DNA sequence: TGTGCCAGCAGTTTATCGAGGGCCGGGACCTACGAGCAGTACTTC.

The chain uses TRBV27 and TRBJ1-4; possible D gene TRBD1, 6 bases. CDR1 MNHEY and CDR2 SMNVEV come from the germline V gene (reference sequence). V lost 3 bases and J 2 bases, leaving 7 bases between the germline ends. There are 14 residues in the CDR3. The CDR3 region is CASSFRGTNEKLFF. In DNA, the CDR3 is TGTGCCAGCAGTTTTAGGGGGACTAATGAAAAACTGTTTTTT.

The chain uses TRBV19 and TRBJ2-3, with 11 bases fitting TRBD2. Looked up from germline, CDR1 is LNHDA and CDR2 is SQIVND (reference sequence). The length of the CDR3 is 13 residues. J gave up 4 bases and V 9 bases, and 3 bases lay outside the gene matches. The CDR3 DNA is TGTGCCAGCTCACTAGCGGGGGCAGATACGCAGTATTTT. As protein: CASSLAGADTQYF.

This clone is deemed medium-sized (0.01 to 0.1%). The chain links TRBV5-1 to TRBJ1-1; D ambiguous. This CDR3 is 16 amino acids long. V dropped 0 bases and J dropped 0 bases, with 12 bases sitting between them. Germline assignment: CDR1 SGHRS and CDR2 YFSETQ. CDR3 amino acids: CASSLAGAAMNTEAFF. As DNA, the CDR3 is TGCGCCAGCAGCTTGGCCGGCGCAGCTATGAACACTGAAGCTTTCTTT.

This sequence joins TRBV18 and TRBJ2-7, with D unresolved. This CDR3 has 15 residues. Trimming cost V 0 bases and J 0 bases, with 9 bases left between them. Per the germline V gene, CDR1 is KGHSH and CDR2 is LQKENI. This CDR3 is CASSPPEWNSYEQYF. CDR3 in DNA: TGTGCCAGCTCACCACCGGAGTGGAACTCCTACGAGCAGTACTTC.

This clone was picked up a small number of times. The chain links TRBV18 to TRBJ1-5, with a tentative D call TRBD1 (5 bases). The CDR3 loop spans 14 amino acids. Trimming took off 6 bases at V and 5 bases at J, with 14 bases between the two ends. CDR1 and CDR2 (germline): KGHSH, LQKENI. The CDR3 nucleotides read TGTGCCAGCTCTCAGATTTTAGGGGATCAGCCCCAGCATTTT. Its protein product is CASSQILGDQPQHF.

The genes are TRBV2 and TRBJ2-7; D is possibly TRBD1 (5 bases). V was clipped by 7 bases and J by 3 bases, with 16 bases between them. Germline V gene data show CDR1 as SNHLY and CDR2 as FYNNEI. This CDR3 comprises 14 residues. In nucleotides, the CDR3 is TGTGCCAGCATCCGACAGCCTCAGGGCTACGAGCAGTACTTC. Residues: CASIRQPQGYEQYF.

The chain recombines TRBV30 with TRBJ2-2; the match to TRBD2 covers 9 bases. The germline CDR1 and CDR2 sequences are GTSNPN and SVGIG (reference sequence). CDR3 length: 13 amino acids. V lost 6 bases, J lost 1 base, and 0 bases stayed unmatched. The CDR3 here is CACSGRNTGELFF. CDR3 bases: TGTGCCTGTAGCGGGAGGAACACCGGGGAGCTGTTTTTT.

The chain carries TRBV5-1 and TRBJ1-3; tentative D call: TRBD1 (5 bases). Germline loops: CDR1 SGHRS, CDR2 YFSETQ. The CDR3 runs to 14 residues. The V and J ends lost 0 bases and 8 bases respectively, with 12 bases between them. DNA for the CDR3: TGCGCCAGCAGCTTGGGATACGGGGGATACACCATATATTTT. Its translation is CASSLGYGGYTIYF.

This sequence joins TRBV6-4 and TRBJ1-6; a possible D gene is TRBD1 (5 bases). CDR3 size: 15 residues. Per germline, CDR1 MRHNA and CDR2 SNTAGT. V lost 6 bases, J lost 0 bases, and 9 bases lay in between. This CDR3 reads CASRGTDSYNSPLHF. In DNA form, the CDR3 reads TGTGCCAGCAGGGGGACGGACTCCTATAATTCACCCCTCCACTTT.

The chain joins TRBV7-6 to TRBJ2-2; D is uncertain. The CDR3 has 16 residues. V lost 5 bases and J lost 5, with 18 bases in between. Germline CDR1 reads SGHVS; CDR2 reads FNYEAQ. For the CDR3, the DNA is TGTGCCAGCAGCCGGACGAGGCGAACCGATACCGGGGAGCTGTTTTTT. This sequence encodes CASSRTRRTDTGELFF.

CDR3 in amino acids: CASSPPTSGRAGNEQFF. The DNA of the CDR3 is TGTGCCAGCTCACCCCCGACTAGCGGGAGGGCTGGCAATGAGCAGTTCTTC. The chain joins TRBV18 to TRBJ2-1; TRBD2 matches 14 bases. V was pared by 3 bases and J by 6 bases, with 7 bases of the junction left unmatched. The V gene's germline CDR1 is KGHSH and CDR2 LQKENI. This CDR3 is built from 17 residues. The full variable domain, its missing parts supplied by reference TRBV18 and TRBJ2-1, is NAGVMQNPRHLVRRRGQEARLRCSPMKGHSHVYWYRQLPEEGLKFMVYLQKENIIDESGMPKERFSAEFPKEGPSILRIQQVVRGDSAAYFCASSPPTSGRAGNEQFFGPGTRLTVL.

CDR3 amino acids: CSAENSYGYTF. The CDR3 DNA reads as TGCAGTGCCGAGAACTCGTATGGCTACACCTTC. The chain combines TRBV20-1 with TRBJ1-2; D remains unclear. CDR3 length equals 11 residues. Germline CDR1 reads DFQATT; CDR2 reads SNEGSKA (reference sequence). Trimming stripped 6 bases from V and 5 bases from J, with 10 bases between.

V usage is TRBV29-1 and J usage is TRBJ2-7; possibly TRBD2 for D (6 bases). Trimming pared 6 bases from V and 0 bases from J, leaving 15 bases between. Germline loops: CDR1 SQVTM, CDR2 ANQGSEA. CDR3 length: 14 residues. The CDR3 nucleotides read TGCAGCGTGCGCCCCCGGACTACCTCCTACGAGCAGTACTTC. It is translated as CSVRPRTTSYEQYF.

The sample holds a few counts of this clone. Written as DNA, the CDR3 is TGCGCCAGCAGCTTACAGGGGGCTCCCGGAAACACCATATATTTT. It is translated as CASSLQGAPGNTIYF. This rearrangement joins TRBV5-1 to TRBJ1-3; 9 bases agree with TRBD1. Germline V gives CDR1 SGHRS, CDR2 YFSETQ. The CDR3 is made up of 15 amino acids. V gave up 2 bases and J gave up 4 bases; unmatched junction bases: 4.